The next 11 T cell receptor beta chains were all read from a single sample in a study of CD8 T cells in ankylosing spondylitis. TCRdb fed the 5' RACE reads into MiXCR, producing one record per CDR3 protein. The top ten hold approximately 14% of the sample, which has a few hundred thousand distinct CDR3 sequences, less than 9.5% seen once. What these receptors recognize is not known. Study-wide results and limits: Among TCR beta sequences, a motif of several highly homologous variants appeared characteristic of ankylosing spondylitis blood.

The material sequenced was blood, either unsorted or a sorted T cell fraction (not recorded which). The receptors here all came from a male donor with ankylosing spondylitis.

This clonotype was counted between two and nine times. The chain combines TRBV28 with TRBJ2-2; D may be TRBD2 (6 bases). The germline CDR1 and CDR2 sequences are MDHEN and SYDVKM. The CDR3 consists of 17 residues. Between the trimmed V and J ends, which lost 3 bases and 5 bases, there was a span of 19 bases. CDR3 sequence (DNA): TGTGCCAGCAGTTTGTTGGTGGGGGGTGTGGTGACCGGGGAGCTGTTTTTT. This gives the protein CASSLLVGGVVTGELFF.

This clonotype was seen a handful of times. The J gene is TRBJ2-5, the V gene TRBV15; maybe TRBD2 (6 bases). This CDR3 has 15 amino acids. V lost 3 bases and J 0 bases, leaving 11 bases between the germline ends. Germline lookup yields CDR1 LNHNV and CDR2 YYDKDF (reference sequence). The CDR3: CATSRPRGNQETQYF. In nucleotides, the CDR3 is TGTGCCACCAGCAGGCCCCGGGGGAACCAAGAGACCCAGTACTTC.

This chain links TRBV7-2 with TRBJ2-5, with a possible D match to TRBD2 (6 bases). CDR1 SGHTA and CDR2 FQGNSA come from the germline V gene. The CDR3 length is 15 residues. V shed 2 bases and J shed 6 bases, with 16 bases lying between them. The CDR3 sequence: CASSLLRLAWQTQYF. The CDR3 DNA is TGTGCCAGCAGCTTACTGAGGCTAGCGTGGCAGACCCAGTACTTC.

The chain couples TRBV6-5 to TRBJ2-1; D perhaps matches TRBD1 (6 bases). V was trimmed by 1 base and J by 10 bases, leaving 14 bases between them. Germline-derived CDR1 and CDR2 are MNHEY and SVGAGI. The CDR3 runs 14 residues. The CDR3 spells CASSYWRQGQEQFF. CDR3 coding DNA: TGTGCCAGCAGTTACTGGCGCCAGGGGCAGGAGCAGTTCTTC.

The genes are TRBV6-5 and TRBJ1-5, with 7 bases fitting TRBD1. From germline, CDR1 is MNHEY and CDR2 SVGAGI. The CDR3 runs 16 residues. After removal of 0 bases from V and 7 bases from J, the junction contained 9 bases not matched to a gene. Written as DNA, the CDR3 is TGTGCCAGCAGTTACTCGATCTCAGGGGGAGGACAGCCCCAGCATTTT. Amino acids: CASSYSISGGGQPQHF.

This clonotype was observed once. A much larger clone lies a single base off, so this may be a read error. The CDR3 end shows no conserved phenylalanine or tryptophan, and so a read error is likely. The V gene is TRBV28, the J gene TRBJ1-2; 7 bases line up with TRBD1. CDR3 size: 16 residues. Trimming at V came to 4 bases and at J to 1 base, leaving 9 bases not matched to a gene. Germline CDR1 is MDHEN and CDR2 is SYDVKM. This CDR3 is CASSSPGTDDNYGYTL. CDR3 DNA: TGTGCCAGCAGTTCTCCCGGGACAGACGATAACTATGGCTACACCCTC.

The rearrangement uses TRBV7-9 and TRBJ2-1, with 9 bases that match TRBD2. Germline values: CDR1 SEHNR, CDR2 FQNEAQ (reference sequence). J was trimmed by 4 bases and V by 6 bases; bases with no gene match: 4. This CDR3 is 14 amino acids long. The CDR3 spells CASRIAGVYNEQFF. The CDR3 nucleotides read TGTGCCAGCAGAATAGCGGGGGTATACAATGAGCAGTTCTTC.

The V call is TRBV12-3 or TRBV12-4, the J call TRBJ2-2, with 9 nucleotides matching TRBD1. The CDR3 consists of 15 residues. V lost 6 bases and J lost 5; bases outside the gene matches: 7. CDR3 protein: CASSRDRARTGELFF. In DNA, the CDR3 is TGTGCCAGCAGCAGGGACAGGGCTCGAACCGGGGAGCTGTTTTTT.

This clonotype was seen only a few times. V usage is TRBV9 and J usage is TRBJ2-7; D gene unclear. V dropped 4 bases and J dropped 5 bases, with 16 bases sitting between them. Germline loops: CDR1 SGDLS, CDR2 YYNGEE. There are 14 residues in the CDR3. The CDR3 bases are TGTGCCAGCAGCCCCCGCCTTAGCTATCACGAGCAGTACTTC. Translated: CASSPRLSYHEQYF.

This clonotype was seen a few times. V usage is TRBV5-4 and J usage is TRBJ1-1; D gene ambiguous. The germline V and J ends were trimmed by 4 bases and 6 bases, with 13 bases remaining between them. The CDR3 has 13 residues. Germline V gene lookup returns CDR1 SGHNT and CDR2 YYREEE (reference sequence). CDR3 region: CASSRPLGSEAFF. The CDR3 DNA reads TGTGCCAGCAGCCGACCCCTAGGGTCTGAAGCTTTCTTT.

V gene TRBV5-1 combines with J gene TRBJ2-3; D not resolved. Trimming stripped 2 bases from V and 4 bases from J, with 11 bases between. Germline V gives CDR1 SGHRS, CDR2 YFSETQ. The CDR3 contains 14 residues. DNA of the CDR3: TGCGCCAGCAGCTTACCAGTTGGCTCAGATACGCAGTATTTT. Its translation is CASSLPVGSDTQYF. The complete variable domain, with remaining parts taken from reference TRBV5-1 and TRBJ2-3, reads KAGVTQTPRYLIKTRGQQVTLSCSPISGHRSVSWYQQTPGQGLQFLFEYFSETQRNKGNFPGRFSGRQFSNSRSEMNVSTLELGDSALYLCASSLPVGSDTQYFGPGTRLTVL.